This T cell receptor beta chain was retrieved from a study of Ad26.COV2.S vaccination and SARS-CoV-2 variants. Study-wide background: Donor was one of the participants in the Ad26.COV2.S arm of the COV1001 trial. General study findings and limits: Recipients of either vaccine or placebo displayed similar breadth of non-spike TCRs. CD8+ and CD4+ T cells specific for spike reportedly responded with substantial breadth after vaccination.

Clones were sequenced by immunoSEQ multiplex PCR, and TCRdb holds only the in-frame ones, with some missing. The profile shows 300,000 to 350,000 clones, about 82% of them singletons. The treatment here: about 20 received Ad26.COV2.S at low or high dose, single or two shots; 5 received placebo; per-sample allocation not given. Day 63 following the first vaccine or placebo injection was when the samples were taken. It was an adult aged 18-55 years in Boston who was the donor. CDR3 length: 15 residues. V gave up 1 base and J gave up 2 bases, with 10 bases separating them. Germline V gives CDR1 SGHTA, CDR2 FQGNSA. On this clone itself: Its antigen is still unknown.

The sequence came from a person aged 18-65 years who received the Ad26.COV2.S COVID-19 vaccine or a placebo. This chain joins TRBV7-2 and TRBJ2-3; possibly TRBD2 for D (6 bases). The material sequenced was peripheral blood, taken in a trial of Ad26.COV2.S vaccine versus placebo. CDR3 coding DNA: TGTGCCAGCAGCTTAGGGGACTTGAACACAGATACGCAGTATTTT. It yields the protein CASSLGDLNTDTQYF.